These 27 T cell receptor beta chains were sequenced from one sample in a study of T cell responses to AZD1222 COVID-19 vaccine. The protocol was immunoSEQ multiplex PCR, while the TCRdb copy is restricted to in-frame clones and leaves out a portion. The sample yields about 67,000 clones, about four fifths seen once. The source was peripheral blood, collected 28 days after the second AZD1222 dose. These TCRs come from an adult who received the AZD1222 COVID-19 vaccine.

The rearrangement uses TRBV5-5 and TRBJ2-1; D unclear. This CDR3 comprises 14 residues. Germline V gene lookup returns CDR1 SGHKS and CDR2 YYEKEE (reference sequence). V shed 0 bases and J shed 4 bases, with 8 bases lying between them. CDR3 protein: CASSLEAGYNEQFF. Here the CDR3 DNA reads TGTGCCAGCAGCTTGGAGGCCGGATACAATGAGCAGTTCTTC.

This clone was picked up a small number of times. This sample includes further DNA sequences coding for the same CDR3. The chain couples TRBV4-2 to TRBJ1-2, with D possibly TRBD1 on 6 matching bases. V shed 1 base and J shed 3 bases, with 15 bases lying between them. The CDR3 runs 16 residues. Germline lookup yields CDR1 LGHNA and CDR2 YNFKEQ. The DNA of the CDR3 is TGTGCCAGCAGCCAAGTAGGATTACAGGGAGACTATGGCTACACCTTC. Its protein product is CASSQVGLQGDYGYTF.

The CDR3 spells CASSFENTIYF. In nucleotides, the CDR3 is TGTGCCAGCAGCTTCGAAAACACCATATATTTT. The rearrangement links TRBV7-9 to TRBJ1-3; D uncertain. Trimming left V 3 bases short and J 6 bases short, with 3 bases between. The CDR3 covers 11 residues. Per germline, CDR1 SEHNR and CDR2 FQNEAQ (reference sequence).

The chain links TRBV6-2 or TRBV6-3 to TRBJ1-2; TRBD1 matches at 7 bases. The germline V gene has CDR1 MNHEY and CDR2 SVGEGT. J gave up 2 bases and V 5 bases, and 5 bases lay outside the gene matches. The CDR3 spans 14 residues. Here the CDR3 reads CASSHGQANYGYTF. The CDR3 nucleotides are TGTGCCAGCAGTCACGGACAGGCCAACTATGGCTACACCTTC.

V is TRBV2 and J is TRBJ1-2; D unresolved. The V and J ends lost 7 bases and 4 bases respectively, with 19 bases between them. Per germline, CDR1 SNHLY and CDR2 FYNNEI. CDR3 length equals 15 residues. For the CDR3, the DNA is TGTGCCAGCACCGCTATCTCCGGTATAACCTATGGCTACACCTTC. Translating it yields CASTAISGITYGYTF.

This clone has only a few counts. The chain uses TRBV7-9 and TRBJ2-7; 7 nucleotides match TRBD1. V trimming: 5 bases; J trimming: 1 base; junction bases outside the gene matches: 5. Germline CDR1 is SEHNR and CDR2 is FQNEAQ (reference sequence). This CDR3 has 14 residues. DNA of the CDR3: TGTGCCAGCAGCAAACAGGGGATTTCCTACGAGCAGTACTTC. This encodes CASSKQGISYEQYF.

The chain couples TRBV10-1 to TRBJ2-3; D might be TRBD1 (5 bases). CDR1 is WNHNN, CDR2 SYGVQD, per germline (reference sequence). The CDR3 contains 19 residues. V was pared by 8 bases and J by 6 bases, with 33 bases between. In nucleotides, the CDR3 is TGCGCCAGCGCCTCGATGGCAGGGTGGTTTGTGTCGACCGCCGATACGCAGTATTTT. Its protein product is CASASMAGWFVSTADTQYF.

This clone was picked up a small number of times. The chain carries TRBV19 and TRBJ1-5; tentatively, D is TRBD1 (5 bases). This CDR3 has 16 residues. V lost 7 bases and J lost 6, with 22 bases in between. The germline V gene has CDR1 LNHDA and CDR2 SQIVND (reference sequence). CDR3 nucleotide sequence: TGTGCCAGTACCCCGAGGGGCGTTGAACGAGGTCAGCCCCAGCATTTT. It is translated as CASTPRGVERGQPQHF.

The CDR3 DNA reads TGTGCCAGCAGCCAAGTTGGAACAGGGCAAAGAAACACCATATATTTT. It yields the protein CASSQVGTGQRNTIYF. The chain couples TRBV3-1 (or the pseudogene TRBV3-2) to TRBJ1-3, with D possibly matching TRBD1 (6 bases). The germline V and J ends were trimmed by 1 base and 5 bases, with 15 bases remaining between them. This CDR3 region has 16 residues. Germline CDR1 is LGHDT and CDR2 is YNNKEL (reference sequence).

This rearrangement joins TRBV29-1 to TRBJ1-5; 8 bases line up with TRBD1. There are 14 residues in the CDR3. The V segment lost 3 bases and the J segment 11 bases; nucleotides outside the gene matches: 12. Germline values: CDR1 SQVTM, CDR2 ANQGSEA. The CDR3 DNA reads as TGCAGCGTTGACTCAGGGGGCTACGGATCGGCCCAGCATTTT. Amino acid sequence: CSVDSGGYGSAQHF.

The chain joins TRBV7-8 to TRBJ1-2, with 12 bases that match TRBD1. This CDR3 has 17 amino acids. The germline V gene encodes CDR1 SGHVS and CDR2 FQNEAQ. Unmatched junction bases numbered 6, after V lost 1 base and J lost 3 bases. This chain's CDR3 is CASSLGGQGAEDYGYTF. CDR3 nucleotides: TGTGCCAGCAGCTTAGGGGGACAGGGGGCGGAAGACTATGGCTACACCTTC.

The chain has TRBV11-2 and TRBJ1-2; TRBD1 matches at 11 bases. V was pared by 0 bases and J by 8 bases, with 5 bases of the junction left unmatched. The germline V gene encodes CDR1 SGHAT and CDR2 FQNNGV. The CDR3 runs 15 residues. The CDR3 loop is CASSLEGQGANGYTF. CDR3 sequence (DNA): TGTGCCAGCAGCTTAGAAGGACAGGGGGCTAACGGCTACACCTTC.

The genes are TRBV15 and TRBJ2-1; 8 bases are shared with TRBD2. The trim removed 3 bases at V and 10 bases at J, leaving 5 bases unmatched. Germline V gene data show CDR1 as LNHNV and CDR2 as YYDKDF (reference sequence). The CDR3 spans 13 residues. Written as DNA, the CDR3 is TGTGCCACCAGCAGTGGACTAGCCGGGGAGCAGTTCTTC. Its protein is CATSSGLAGEQFF.

CDR3 coding DNA: TGTGCCAGCAGCAGACGGTCGAGCTCCTATAATTCACCCCTCCACTTT. Its translation: CASSRRSSSYNSPLHF. The rearrangement links TRBV7-2 to TRBJ1-6; D is unresolved. Germline lookup yields CDR1 SGHTA and CDR2 FQGNSA. The CDR3 extends over 16 amino acids. V gave up 5 bases and J gave up 0 bases, with 11 bases separating them.

The CDR3: CASSEAPGRGANYGYTF. The CDR3 nucleotides read TGTGCCAGCAGTGAAGCACCTGGACGGGGAGCTAACTATGGCTACACCTTC. The V and J genes are TRBV28 and TRBJ1-2; D call uncertain. CDR1 is MDHEN and CDR2 is SYDVKM in the germline V gene. Trimming stripped 5 bases from V and 0 bases from J, with 19 bases between. This CDR3 is built from 17 residues.

V gene TRBV30 combines with J gene TRBJ1-4, with no clear D. Germline V CDR1 and CDR2: GTSNPN, SVGIG (reference sequence). V lost 1 base and J lost 8, with 11 bases in between. The CDR3 has 13 residues. CDR3 in amino acids: CAWSGVLREKLFF. CDR3 DNA: TGTGCCTGGAGTGGAGTCCTACGGGAAAAACTGTTTTTT.

The chain carries TRBV10-2 and TRBJ2-2; D unresolved. The CDR3 spans 13 residues. Germline V gene data show CDR1 as WSHSY and CDR2 as SAAADI. The V and J ends lost 6 bases and 4 bases respectively, with 9 bases between them. The CDR3 here is CASSGRRTGELFF. CDR3 in DNA: TGCGCCAGCAGCGGCAGACGCACCGGGGAGCTGTTTTTT.

This chain links TRBV20-1 with TRBJ1-5; D ambiguous. CDR3 length: 13 residues. CDR1 is DFQATT and CDR2 is SNEGSKA in the germline V gene (reference sequence). Trimming removed 3 bases from V and 4 bases from J, with 10 bases in between. The chain's CDR3 is CSASSRTNQPQHF. In nucleotides, the CDR3 is TGCAGTGCTAGTTCTCGAACGAATCAGCCCCAGCATTTT.

The J gene is TRBJ2-7, the V gene TRBV18; D call uncertain. CDR1 and CDR2 from the germline V gene are KGHSH and LQKENI. V lost 1 base and J 2 bases, leaving 9 bases between the germline ends. This CDR3 contains 14 residues. The CDR3 DNA reads TGTGCCAGCTCACCACTGGGCGTAACCTACGAGCAGTACTTC. This codes for CASSPLGVTYEQYF.

V usage is TRBV7-2 and J usage is TRBJ1-1, with 7 bases that match TRBD1. CDR3 length: 14 residues. The germline gives CDR1 SGHTA, CDR2 FQGNSA. J was trimmed by 4 bases and V by 3 bases; bases with no gene match: 5. CDR3 sequence reads: CASSFDRVVTEAFF. As DNA, the CDR3 is TGTGCCAGCAGCTTTGACAGGGTGGTCACTGAAGCTTTCTTT.

The gene calls are TRBV5-1 and TRBJ2-1; 9 positions match TRBD2. CDR1 is SGHRS, CDR2 YFSETQ, per germline. With V trimmed by 5 bases and J by 3 bases, 9 bases remained unmatched. This CDR3 region has 16 residues. CDR3 loop: CASRATLAGFYNEQFF. As DNA, the CDR3 is TGCGCCAGCAGGGCGACCCTAGCGGGGTTCTACAATGAGCAGTTCTTC.

V usage is TRBV6-5 and J usage is TRBJ1-1; 10 nucleotides match TRBD1. The CDR3 length is 14 residues. Per germline, CDR1 MNHEY and CDR2 SVGAGI. Unmatched junction bases numbered 7, after V lost 7 bases and J lost 5 bases. The CDR3 sequence: CASTLTGGRTEAFF. In DNA form, the CDR3 reads TGTGCCAGCACCCTGACAGGGGGCAGGACTGAAGCTTTCTTT.

The rearrangement uses TRBV4-1 and TRBJ1-6; D possibly corresponds to TRBD1 (5 bases). The CDR3 runs 15 residues. The germline V gene encodes CDR1 MGHRA and CDR2 YSYEKL. Trimming removed 4 bases at V and 14 bases at J, with 21 bases between. The CDR3 reads CASSPHLRERGTLHF. CDR3 sequence (DNA): TGCGCCAGCAGCCCCCACCTCCGGGAGAGGGGAACCCTCCACTTT.

For the CDR3, the DNA is TGTGCCAGCAGCTTAGATTCCAGCTCTTATGGCTACACCTTC. It yields the protein CASSLDSSSYGYTF. J is TRBJ1-2 and V is TRBV7-9; no reliable D call. Per the germline V gene, CDR1 is SEHNR and CDR2 is FQNEAQ (reference sequence). Trimming pared 1 base from V and 5 bases from J, leaving 11 bases between. The CDR3 is 14 residues long.

The chain couples TRBV19 to TRBJ1-6, with unresolved D. The length of the CDR3 is 15 residues. Per the germline V gene, CDR1 is LNHDA and CDR2 is SQIVND (reference sequence). V was shortened by 6 bases and J by 8 bases, with 17 bases between the two germline ends. CDR3 nucleotide sequence: TGTGCCAGTAGAGGGTCCCAGGCCGGGCATTCACCCCTCCACTTT. It specifies CASRGSQAGHSPLHF.

The chain links TRBV12-5 to TRBJ1-5; D perhaps matches TRBD1 (5 bases). Germline loops: CDR1 LGHNT, CDR2 FRNRAP. The CDR3 sequence is 13 residues long. Deletions cut 7 bases from V and 7 bases from J, with 14 bases between. The CDR3 region is CASERGLGQPQHF. The CDR3 DNA follows: TGTGCTAGTGAACGGGGCTTGGGCCAGCCCCAGCATTTT.

CDR3 nucleotides: TGTGCCAGTAGTATAGTGCCCCAAGAGACCCAGTACTTC. This translates into CASSIVPQETQYF. The chain joins TRBV19 to TRBJ2-5; D unclear. CDR3 length: 13 residues. CDR1 LNHDA and CDR2 SQIVND come from the germline V gene (reference sequence). Trimming stripped 1 base from V and 1 base from J, with 4 bases between.